This TCR beta chain was obtained from a study of T cell changes during pregnancy in multiple sclerosis. TCRdb keeps only in-frame clones here, not all; method: immunoSEQ multiplex PCR. The sample has fewer than 65,000 clones, approximately 94% seen once. This TCR was sampled from a female donor with multiple sclerosis, enrolled in a pregnancy study. Sequenced material: CD4+ T cells from peripheral blood mononuclear cells, taken in the third trimester of pregnancy.

The CDR3 protein is CASSEWGWTSGHNEQFF. CDR3 DNA: TGTGCCAGCAGTGAATGGGGTTGGACTAGCGGACACAATGAGCAGTTCTTC. V and J are TRBV2 and TRBJ2-1, with 10 bases identical to TRBD2. This CDR3 has 17 amino acids. J lost 5 bases, V lost 2 bases, and 9 bases had no gene match. Germline assignment: CDR1 SNHLY and CDR2 FYNNEI.